What follows are 27 T cell receptor beta chains derived from one specimen sequenced in a study of blood T cell repertoires in COVID-19. TCRdb's copy holds only in-frame clones and misses some; the assay was immunoSEQ multiplex PCR. Of about 100,000 clones listed, approximately 88% are singletons. Sequencing input: peripheral blood. Receptor source: a man aged 35 to 55 with active or convalescent COVID-19.

This clone was detected once. The chain is built from TRBV15 and TRBJ1-4; 7 bases agree with TRBD1. V lost 5 bases to trimming and J lost 12 bases; unmatched junction nucleotides: 12. The CDR3 is 14 amino acids. Germline V gives CDR1 LNHNV, CDR2 YYDKDF (reference sequence). The CDR3, as DNA: TGTGCCACCAGCGGAGGGACCGTGCAGGGGGAACTGTTTTTT. Its protein is CATSGGTVQGELFF. Complete variable domain (other parts from reference TRBV15 and TRBJ1-4): DAMVIQNPRYQVTQFGKPVTLSCSQTLNHNVMYWYQQKSSQAPKLLFHYYDKDFNNEADTPDNFQSRRPNTSFCFLDIRSPGLGDTAMYLCATSGGTVQGELFFGSGTQLSVL.

The chain has TRBV11-3 and TRBJ1-1; TRBD1 matches 7 bases. After removal of 5 bases from V and 2 bases from J, the junction contained 8 bases not matched to a gene. Looked up from germline, CDR1 is SGHNT and CDR2 is YENEEA. CDR3 size: 15 residues. This CDR3 is CASSPGTERNTEAFF. As DNA, the CDR3 is TGTGCCAGCAGCCCCGGGACAGAACGAAACACTGAAGCTTTCTTT.

The chain is built from TRBV5-1 and TRBJ1-1; 10 nucleotides match TRBD1. V was clipped by 4 bases and J by 2 bases; unmatched bases: 2. The CDR3 is 14 amino acids. CDR1 and CDR2 from the germline V gene are SGHRS and YFSETQ. The CDR3 protein is CASSGTGDNTEAFF. In DNA form, the CDR3 reads TGCGCCAGCAGCGGGACAGGGGACAACACTGAAGCTTTCTTT. Full variable domain (missing parts from reference TRBV5-1 and TRBJ1-1): KAGVTQTPRYLIKTRGQQVTLSCSPISGHRSVSWYQQTPGQGLQFLFEYFSETQRNKGNFPGRFSGRQFSNSRSEMNVSTLELGDSALYLCASSGTGDNTEAFFGQGTRLTVV.

In its sample, this clone was seen a few times. This chain joins TRBV28 and TRBJ1-1; TRBD1 aligns across 9 bases. V was clipped by 3 bases and J by 5 bases; unmatched bases: 1. CDR3 length equals 13 residues. CDR1 and CDR2 from the germline V gene are MDHEN and SYDVKM. DNA of the CDR3: TGTGCCAGCAGTTTGGGACAGGGTACTGAAGCTTTCTTT. It is translated as CASSLGQGTEAFF.

The genes are TRBV4-1 and TRBJ2-5, with 7 bases aligning to TRBD2. CDR3 length: 13 residues. From germline, CDR1 is MGHRA and CDR2 YSYEKL. After removal of 5 bases from V and 4 bases from J, the junction contained 4 bases not matched to a gene. In nucleotides, the CDR3 is TGCGCCAGCAGCTTGGGGAGGGGAGAGACCCAGTACTTC. Residues: CASSLGRGETQYF.

Here the CDR3 DNA reads TGTGCCAGCAGCGGACAGGGAACGGTTCAGCCCCAGCATTTT. Translation: CASSGQGTVQPQHF. The rearrangement links TRBV6-5 to TRBJ1-5, with 8 bases that match TRBD1. Germline CDR1 MNHEY, CDR2 SVGAGI. This CDR3 contains 14 residues. The ends lost 6 bases at V and 6 bases at J; junction bases unmatched: 7.

The V gene is TRBV5-6, the J gene TRBJ2-1; 13 bases are shared with TRBD2. V shed 7 bases, J shed 6 bases, and the junction held 4 bases outside the gene matches. CDR1 and CDR2 from the germline V gene are SGHDT and YYEEEE. This CDR3 contains 14 residues. CDR3 protein: CASWTSGSPNEQFF. As DNA, the CDR3 is TGTGCCAGCTGGACTAGCGGGAGCCCCAATGAGCAGTTCTTC. Supplemented by reference TRBV5-6 and TRBJ2-1, the full variable domain reads DAGVTQSPTHLIKTRGQQVTLRCSPKSGHDTVSWYQQALGQGPQFIFQYYEEEERQRGNFPDRFSGHQFPNYSSELNVNALLLGDSALYLCASWTSGSPNEQFFGPGTRLTVL.

The genes are TRBV19 and TRBJ2-3, with 10 bases that match TRBD2. The trim removed 5 bases at V and 0 bases at J, leaving 5 bases unmatched. Germline-derived CDR1 and CDR2 are LNHDA and SQIVND (reference sequence). This CDR3 is 16 amino acids long. As DNA, the CDR3 is TGTGCCAGTAGTGTCTTAGCGGGGGGTAGCACAGATACGCAGTATTTT. Encoded protein: CASSVLAGGSTDTQYF.

This sequence joins TRBV9 and TRBJ2-7; D is perhaps TRBD2 (6 bases). V was trimmed by 4 bases and J by 2 bases, leaving 19 bases between them. Germline loops: CDR1 SGDLS, CDR2 YYNGEE. The CDR3 loop spans 16 amino acids. The CDR3 here is CASSLAGGTVPYEQYF. CDR3 nucleotide sequence: TGTGCCAGCAGCCTCGCCGGCGGGACGGTTCCCTACGAGCAGTACTTC.

The chain recombines TRBV14 with TRBJ1-2, with 7 bases fitting TRBD1. CDR1 is SGHDN and CDR2 is FVKESK in the germline V gene. This CDR3 comprises 13 residues. J gave up 6 bases and V 4 bases, and 5 bases lay outside the gene matches. The CDR3, as DNA: TGTGCCAGCAGCCCCCGGGACAGTGATGGCTACACCTTC. This sequence encodes CASSPRDSDGYTF.

The chain is built from TRBV19 and TRBJ1-2; weak D call: TRBD1 (5 bases). Trimming removed 7 bases from V and 6 bases from J, with 15 bases in between. The germline gives CDR1 LNHDA, CDR2 SQIVND (reference sequence). The CDR3 length is 13 residues. Here the CDR3 DNA reads TGTGCCAGTAAGATCCAGCAGGGTAATGGCTACACCTTC. It is translated as CASKIQQGNGYTF.

The rearrangement links TRBV2 to TRBJ2-7; weak D call: TRBD2 (5 bases). This CDR3 is built from 12 residues. Germline V gene data show CDR1 as SNHLY and CDR2 as FYNNEI. The V and J ends lost 5 bases and 9 bases respectively, with 14 bases between them. The CDR3 DNA follows: TGTGCCAGCAGTCCGCAGGCCGGAGGGCAGTACTTC. Translated, it gives CASSPQAGGQYF.

The rearrangement joins TRBV30 to TRBJ2-3; a weak D match, TRBD1 (6 bases). This CDR3 region has 12 residues. Deletions cut 8 bases from V and 4 bases from J, with 13 bases between. From germline, CDR1 is GTSNPN and CDR2 SVGIG (reference sequence). CDR3 sequence: CARRAGADTQYF. The CDR3 DNA is TGTGCCCGCCGTGCAGGGGCAGATACGCAGTATTTT.

This chain links TRBV5-1 with TRBJ2-7; 7 bases agree with TRBD2. The CDR3 covers 16 residues. Germline V CDR1 and CDR2: SGHRS, YFSETQ. Trimming removed 1 base from V and 0 bases from J; junction bases left unmatched: 7. This chain's CDR3 is CASSLLGGGASYEQYF. The CDR3 DNA follows: TGCGCCAGCAGCTTGCTGGGGGGAGGGGCCTCCTACGAGCAGTACTTC.

The rearrangement joins TRBV21-1 to TRBJ2-1; no check of the table's D call, TRBD2, against the DNA was made. TRBV21-1 is flagged as a pseudogene. The CDR3 has 21 residues. For the CDR3, the DNA is TGTGCCAGCAGCAAAGCCACGGGACTAGCGGGAGTGGCACTATCCTACAATGAGCAGTTCTTC. Translated: CASSKATGLAGVALSYNEQFF.

The rearrangement links TRBV28 to TRBJ2-2; D is undetermined. This CDR3 contains 11 residues. CDR1 and CDR2 (germline): MDHEN, SYDVKM. V lost 8 bases to trimming and J lost 1 base, with 2 bases between them. CDR3 protein: CASRNTGELFF. Here the CDR3 DNA reads TGTGCCAGCCGGAACACCGGGGAGCTGTTTTTT.

The V call is TRBV7-9, the J call TRBJ2-5; D is unresolved. The CDR3 has 14 amino acids. With 5 bases removed from V and 5 bases from J, the gap between germline ends came to 15 bases. Germline CDR1 SEHNR, CDR2 FQNEAQ (reference sequence). This CDR3 is CASSRQMGWETQYF. The CDR3 DNA reads as TGTGCCAGCAGCCGTCAGATGGGCTGGGAGACCCAGTACTTC. Together with reference TRBV7-9 and TRBJ2-5, the CDR3 gives the full variable domain: DTGVSQNPRHKITKRGQNVTFRCDPISEHNRLYWYRQTLGQGPEFLTYFQNEAQLEKSRLLSDRFSAERPKGSFSTLEIQRTEQGDSAMYLCASSRQMGWETQYFGPGTRLLVL.

The chain uses TRBV5-6 and TRBJ2-1; 7 bases line up with TRBD2. The CDR3 loop spans 14 amino acids. Germline CDR1 reads SGHDT; CDR2 reads YYEEEE. With V trimmed by 9 bases and J by 8 bases, 14 bases remained unmatched. The CDR3 protein is CATFIAGRVDEQFF. CDR3 coding DNA: TGTGCCACCTTTATAGCGGGTAGGGTCGATGAGCAGTTCTTC.

The chain uses TRBV3-1 (or the pseudogene TRBV3-2) and TRBJ1-2; 9 nucleotides match TRBD1. Losses at the gene ends were 4 bases for V and 8 bases for J; bases not matched to a gene: 11. The CDR3 spans 15 residues. Germline V lookup: CDR1 LGHDT, CDR2 YNNKEL (reference sequence). The CDR3 reads CASSPAPQGANGYTF. DNA for the CDR3: TGTGCCAGCAGCCCCGCCCCACAGGGGGCGAACGGCTACACCTTC.

V gene TRBV30 combines with J gene TRBJ2-3, with 7 nucleotides matching TRBD2. Germline CDR1 is GTSNPN and CDR2 is SVGIG (reference sequence). This CDR3 spans 14 amino acids. With V trimmed by 2 bases and J by 2 bases, 4 bases remained unmatched. The CDR3, as DNA: TGTGCCTGGAGTTATCTAGCGGCCACAGATACGCAGTATTTT. This encodes CAWSYLAATDTQYF. The full variable domain, rest sourced from reference TRBV30 and TRBJ2-3, is SQTIHQWPATLVQPVGSPLSLECTVEGTSNPNLYWYRQAAGRGLQLLFYSVGIGQISSEVPQNLSASRPQDRQFILSSKKLLLSDSGFYLCAWSYLAATDTQYFGPGTRLTVL.

This chain uses TRBV11-2 with TRBJ1-1, with 7 bases that match TRBD1. The CDR3 is 15 amino acids. Germline CDR1 SGHAT, CDR2 FQNNGV. V was pared by 4 bases and J by 4 bases, with 9 bases of the junction left unmatched. The CDR3 protein is CASSSTRDSRTEAFF. The DNA of the CDR3 is TGTGCCAGCAGCTCAACCCGGGACAGCCGCACTGAAGCTTTCTTT.

This clone was picked up one time. CDR3 loop: CASSLSERISTDTQYF. CDR3 DNA sequence: TGTGCCAGCAGTTTATCAGAGCGGATTAGCACAGATACGCAGTATTTT. The J gene is TRBJ2-3, the V gene TRBV28; tentative D call: TRBD2 (5 bases). This CDR3 has 16 amino acids. The V gene's germline CDR1 is MDHEN and CDR2 SYDVKM. The germline V and J ends were trimmed by 1 base and 0 bases, with 11 bases remaining between them.

The CDR3 loop is CASSPLAGVTDTQYF. The CDR3 DNA is TGTGCCAGCTCACCACTAGCGGGAGTAACAGATACGCAGTATTTT. V and J are TRBV18 and TRBJ2-3; 9 bases are shared with TRBD2. The CDR3 length is 15 residues. Germline CDR1 and CDR2: KGHSH and LQKENI. The V segment lost 1 base and the J segment 3 bases; nucleotides outside the gene matches: 2.

V and J are TRBV27 and TRBJ2-7; TRBD2 might be the D (6 bases). V was shortened by 6 bases and J by 0 bases, with 15 bases between the two germline ends. CDR1 is MNHEY and CDR2 is SMNVEV in the germline V gene (reference sequence). The CDR3 is 15 amino acids. CDR3 sequence (DNA): TGTGCCAGCAGGCCCCCGGAGGGGAACTCCTACGAGCAGTACTTC. Its translation: CASRPPEGNSYEQYF.

This clone was seen a few times. The rearrangement joins TRBV28 to TRBJ2-7; D gene ambiguous. Trimming cost V 2 bases and J 3 bases, with 5 bases left between them. CDR1 and CDR2 (germline): MDHEN, SYDVKM. This CDR3 region has 12 residues. CDR3 loop: CASSLVVYEQYF. The CDR3 bases are TGTGCCAGCAGTTTAGTAGTCTACGAGCAGTACTTC.

The V and J genes are TRBV30 and TRBJ2-5; 12 bases agree with TRBD2. The CDR3 is 16 residues long. The ends lost 5 bases at V and 4 bases at J; junction bases unmatched: 11. Per germline, CDR1 GTSNPN and CDR2 SVGIG (reference sequence). The DNA of the CDR3 is TGTGCCTGGGCAACCGGACTAGCGGGGAGAGGAGAGACCCAGTACTTC. Translation gives CAWATGLAGRGETQYF. Complete variable domain (other parts from reference TRBV30 and TRBJ2-5): SQTIHQWPATLVQPVGSPLSLECTVEGTSNPNLYWYRQAAGRGLQLLFYSVGIGQISSEVPQNLSASRPQDRQFILSSKKLLLSDSGFYLCAWATGLAGRGETQYFGPGTRLLVL.

The CDR3 here is CASSLGTGMETTIYF. CDR3 nucleotide sequence: TGTGCCAGCAGTCTCGGGACAGGGATGGAAACCACCATATATTTT. V and J are TRBV28 and TRBJ1-3; 9 bases are a match to TRBD1. CDR1 MDHEN and CDR2 SYDVKM come from the germline V gene. This CDR3 contains 15 residues. Germline trimming cut 5 bases from V and 9 bases from J; bases unmatched to any gene: 11. The full variable domain, rest sourced from reference TRBV28 and TRBJ1-3, is DVKVTQSSRYLVKRTGEKVFLECVQDMDHENMFWYRQDPGLGLRLIYFSYDVKMKEKGDIPEGYSVSREKKERFSLILESASTNQTSMYLCASSLGTGMETTIYFGEGSWLTVV.